Listed below are T cell receptor beta chains from one sample, sequenced in a study of cytomegalovirus exposure and HLA in healthy donors. Method: immunoSEQ multiplex PCR; TCRdb's copy keeps in-frame clones and lacks some. This table holds 110,000 to 150,000 clones, roughly 80% found once. Material for sequencing was PBMCs. These receptors all come from a man aged 35 to 55 in good health and CMV-seronegative. CDR3s include the opening cysteine and the closing phenylalanine or tryptophan. A D gene is named only where the DNA matches it firmly. Expanded clones are given a class, and other clones once, few, many or no size at all.

>TRBV7-2|.|TRBJ1-2|TRBD1|18
TGTGCCAGCAGCAGATCCGGGACAGGGGGCGCGAGGGGGTATGGCTACACCTTC
CASSRSGTGGARGYGYTF
>TRBV30|.|TRBJ1-5|TRBD1|15
TGTGCCTGTACCGAACAGGGGGGTGGCAATCAGCCCCAGCATTTT
CACTEQGGGNQPQHF
>TRBV2|once|TRBJ1-1|TRBD1|13
TGTGCCAGCTTTTTTGCAGGGGGTGGTGAAGCTTTCTTT
CASFFAGGGEAFF
>TRBV10-2|.|TRBJ2-5|.|14
TGCGCCAGCAGAGTAGCGCGGGCCCAGGAGACCCAGTACTTC
CASRVARAQETQYF
>TRBV9|.|TRBJ2-3|.|14
TGTGCCAGCAGCGTAGGTGCAGATTCTCATACGCAGTATTTT
CASSVGADSHTQYF
>TRBV12-5|.|TRBJ2-7|.|15
TGTGCTAGTGGTTTGGGGGACACATCCTCCTACGAGCAGTACTTC
CASGLGDTSSYEQYF
>TRBV5-1|.|TRBJ2-7|TRBD1|17
TGCGCCAGCAGCTTTCTCGTGGAGTCGGACAGGGTCTACGAGCAGTACTTC
CASSFLVESDRVYEQYF
>TRBV19|.|TRBJ2-7|TRBD1|16
TGTGCCAGTAGTGTCGACAGGGCCCGGAGCTCCTACGAGCAGTACTTC
CASSVDRARSSYEQYF
>TRBV18|.|TRBJ1-4|TRBD1|15
TGTGCCAGCTCACCACCGGCAGGGGACAGCGAAAAACTGTTTTTT
CASSPPAGDSEKLFF
>TRBV28|.|TRBJ2-7|.|16
TGTGCCAGCAGTTTAGCCCGAGAACGATCAAACTACGAGCAGTACTTC
CASSLARERSNYEQYF
>TRBV18|.|TRBJ1-1|.|13
TGTGCCAGCTCACCACCTTCAGTCCCTGAAGCTTTCTTT
CASSPPSVPEAFF
>TRBV19|.|TRBJ1-5|.|15
TGTGCCAGTAGTATAGGCTGGCAGGGCAATCAGCCCCAGCATTTT
CASSIGWQGNQPQHF
>TRBV6-5|.|TRBJ1-2|.|14
TGTGCCAGCAGTTACTCGGGGGCCAACTATGGCTACACCTTC
CASSYSGANYGYTF
>TRBV19|.|TRBJ1-5|.|16
TGTGCCACCCGAAATTCAGGGATCCAAATGAATCAGCCCCAGCATTTT
CATRNSGIQMNQPQHF
>TRBV2|.|TRBJ2-3|TRBD2|17
TGTGCCAGCAGTGAAGCGCCCCCTAGCGGGGAGACAGATACGCAGTATTTT
CASSEAPPSGETDTQYF
>TRBV19|.|TRBJ2-1|TRBD1|15
TGTGCCAGTAGTAGTGGACAGGGGGGGTACAATGAGCAGTTCTTC
CASSSGQGGYNEQFF
>TRBV9|few|TRBJ2-7|TRBD2|18
TGTGCCAGCAGCGTAGGCTCCTGGAGCGGGGGGATCGACTACGAGCAGTACTTC
CASSVGSWSGGIDYEQYF
>TRBV19|many|TRBJ2-1|TRBD1|16
TGTGCCAGTAGTCCCTCGACAGGGGGCTCCTACAATGAGCAGTTCTTC
CASSPSTGGSYNEQFF
>TRBV4-3|.|TRBJ2-7|.|13
TGCGCCAGCAGCCGGACAGCCTCCTACGAGCAGTACTTC
CASSRTASYEQYF
>TRBV10-1|once|TRBJ2-3|TRBD2|14
TGCGCCAGCTCGCGGGACTACACCACAGATACGCAGTATTTT
CASSRDYTTDTQYF
>TRBV2|.|TRBJ2-2|TRBD2|17
TGTGCCAGCAGGCTCGGACTAGCGGGGGGGATGGCCGGGGAGCTGTTTTTT
CASRLGLAGGMAGELFF
>TRBV27|once|TRBJ2-3|.|16
TGTGCCAGCAGTTCCCCCGCGGCGGGACTCGACAATACGCAGTATTTT
CASSSPAAGLDNTQYF
>TRBV19|.|TRBJ2-7|.|9
TGTGCCCCCCGCTACGAGCAGTACTTC
CAPRYEQYF
>TRBV6-6|.|TRBJ1-1|.|13
TGTGCCAGCAGTTACGGCCGGGGAACTGAAGCTTTCTTT
CASSYGRGTEAFF
>TRBV4-3|few|TRBJ1-3|TRBD1|17
TGCGCCAGCAGCCCCAAAAGGACAGGGGCTACTGGAAACACCATATATTTT
CASSPKRTGATGNTIYF
>TRBV9|.|TRBJ2-3|TRBD2|17
TGTGCCAGCAGCGTAGTTGGCGGGGGGCCTAGCACAGATACGCAGTATTTT
CASSVVGGGPSTDTQYF
>TRBV6-4|.|TRBJ1-4|.|13
TGTGCCAGCAGTGAACAGGTTAATGAAAAACTGTTTTTT
CASSEQVNEKLFF
>TRBV7-2|.|TRBJ2-1|TRBD2|15
TGTGCCAGCAGGTCTAGGACTAGCGGTAACAATGAGCAGTTCTTC
CASRSRTSGNNEQFF
>TRBV7-2|.|TRBJ2-7|TRBD1|14
TGTGCCAGCAGCGACCAACAGGGGTCCTACGAGCAGTACTTC
CASSDQQGSYEQYF
>TRBV7-3|.|TRBJ2-5|TRBD1|13
TGTGCCAGCAGCTTGAACAGGGGAGAGACCCAGTACTTC
CASSLNRGETQYF
>TRBV19|.|TRBJ2-7|.|14
TGTGCCAGTAGTATAGGTCAGATGGGGGCCGAGCAGTACTTC
CASSIGQMGAEQYF
>TRBV6-5|few|TRBJ2-7|.|14
TGTGCCAGCAGCCTCACCGGGACAACTTACGAGCAGTACTTC
CASSLTGTTYEQYF
>TRBV6-6|.|TRBJ2-7|.|11
TGTGCCAGCGGGGGCACCTACGAGCAGTACTTC
CASGGTYEQYF
>TRBV2|few|TRBJ1-1|.|13
TGTGCCAGCAGGACAGACATGAACACTGAAGCTTTCTTT
CASRTDMNTEAFF
>TRBV9|.|TRBJ2-7|TRBD2|16
TGTGCCAGCAGCCCCCGGTTCGGGGGGGGCTCCTACGAGCAGTACTTC
CASSPRFGGGSYEQYF
>TRBV6-1|.|TRBJ1-1|.|15
TGTGCCAGCAGACGGGATACGAGGCCGAACACTGAAGCTTTCTTT
CASRRDTRPNTEAFF
>TRBV7-9|.|TRBJ1-1|.|13
TGTGCCAGCAGCTTAGTCCCCGAGACTGAAGCTTTCTTT
CASSLVPETEAFF
>TRBV10-2|.|TRBJ2-5|.|13
TGCGCCAGCAGGGGACACCTCCAAGAGACCCAGTACTTC
CASRGHLQETQYF
>TRBV6-5|.|TRBJ1-5|.|16
TGTGCCAGCAGTTACTCGAACAGCAATAGCAATCAGCCCCAGCATTTT
CASSYSNSNSNQPQHF
>TRBV7-2|.|TRBJ1-3|.|17
TGTGCCAGCAGCCCGCCGGGGGGCATCCGGAGGGGAAACACCATATATTTT
CASSPPGGIRRGNTIYF
>TRBV9|.|TRBJ2-5|.|15
TGTGCCAGCAGCGTAGTAGGGGGGGTGGGAGAGACCCAGTACTTC
CASSVVGGVGETQYF
>TRBV28|.|TRBJ2-3|.|13
TGTGCCACTAAGACTGCTAGCACAGATACGCAGTATTTT
CATKTASTDTQYF
>TRBV18|.|TRBJ1-6|TRBD1|15
TGTGCCAGCTCACCCGGGACAGGGGGCTTATCACCCCTCCACTTT
CASSPGTGGLSPLHF
>TRBV19|.|TRBJ1-5|TRBD1|17
TGTGCCAGTAGTATAGCACCCGGGACAGGAGACCGCCAGCCCCAGCATTTT
CASSIAPGTGDRQPQHF
>TRBV28|.|TRBJ1-3|.|14
TGTGCCAGCAGTATACAGAAAGCTTTCGTCACCATATATTTT
CASSIQKAFVTIYF
>TRBV30|once|TRBJ1-5|.|14
TGTGCCTGGAGTCGGGAGGCTAGCAATCAGCCCCAGCATTTT
CAWSREASNQPQHF
>TRBV19|.|TRBJ1-2|TRBD1|13
TGTGCCAGTAGAGACAGGGCTAACTATGGCTACACCTTC
CASRDRANYGYTF
>TRBV6-5|.|TRBJ1-1|.|14
TGTGCCAGCAGTTACTCGCCAGTGAACACTGAAGCTTTCTTT
CASSYSPVNTEAFF
>TRBV7-2|.|TRBJ2-2|.|13
TGTGCCAGCAGCCTAGCTCTTAACGGGGAGCTGTTTTTT
CASSLALNGELFF
>TRBV27|.|TRBJ2-7|TRBD1|16
TGTGCCAGCTCCCCCTTTAGGGACAGGACTTACTACGAGCAGTACTTC
CASSPFRDRTYYEQYF
>TRBV9|.|TRBJ1-2|TRBD1|15
TGTGCCAGCAGCGTCGGGACAGGTCTTAACTATGGCTACACCTTC
CASSVGTGLNYGYTF
>TRBV6-5|.|TRBJ2-3|TRBD2|16
TGTGCCAGCAGTTACGAGGCTAGCGGGGTTATAGATACGCAGTATTTT
CASSYEASGVIDTQYF
>TRBV11-2|.|TRBJ2-7|TRBD1|14
TGTGCCAGCAGCTTGGGACAGGGGGCGCCTGAGCAGTACTTC
CASSLGQGAPEQYF
>TRBV19|.|TRBJ1-6|.|13
TGTGCCAGTAGTATTGGGGGGAATTCACCCCTCCACTTT
CASSIGGNSPLHF
>TRBV5-4|.|TRBJ2-7|.|13
TGTGCCAGCAGCAGCGACAGGAACTACGAGCAGTACTTC
CASSSDRNYEQYF
>TRBV2|.|TRBJ2-1|TRBD1|15
TGTGCCAGTATGGACAGGGCGAGCTCCTACAATGAGCAGTTCTTC
CASMDRASSYNEQFF
>TRBV18|.|TRBJ2-6|TRBD1|18
TGTGCCAGCTCACCGCAGGGACAGAGAAGCTCTGGGGCCAACGTCCTGACTTTC
CASSPQGQRSSGANVLTF
>TRBV6-6|few|TRBJ1-4|.|12
TGTGCCACCAACCTAAGGGGAGAAAAACTGTTTTTT
CATNLRGEKLFF
>TRBV27|.|TRBJ1-2|.|13
TGTGCCAGCAGTAGCACAGGAAGCTATGGCTACACCTTC
CASSSTGSYGYTF